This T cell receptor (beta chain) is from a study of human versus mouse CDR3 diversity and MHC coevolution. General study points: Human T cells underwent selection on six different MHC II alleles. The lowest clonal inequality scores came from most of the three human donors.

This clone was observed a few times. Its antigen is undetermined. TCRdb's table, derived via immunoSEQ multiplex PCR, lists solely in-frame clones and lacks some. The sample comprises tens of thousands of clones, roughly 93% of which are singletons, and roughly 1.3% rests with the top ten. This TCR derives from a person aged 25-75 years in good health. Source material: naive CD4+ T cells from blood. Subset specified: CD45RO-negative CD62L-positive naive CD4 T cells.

In DNA form, the CDR3 reads TGTGCCAGCAGCTTAATGCAGGGCAACTCTGGAAACACCATATATTTT. Protein product: CASSLMQGNSGNTIYF. V is TRBV7-6 and J is TRBJ1-3; tentatively, D is TRBD1 (5 bases). Germline V CDR1 and CDR2: SGHVS, FNYEAQ. The V end was cut by 2 bases, the J end by 0 bases, with 11 bases between. CDR3 length equals 16 residues.